This is a list of T cell receptor beta chains from one sample in a study of blood T cell repertoires in COVID-19. Data came from immunoSEQ multiplex PCR; TCRdb stores just in-frame clones and leaves some out. Of roughly 250,000 clones in the sample, approximately 90% were seen once. Sequenced material: peripheral blood. Source of these receptors: a man in his sixties who had recovered from COVID-19. The CDR3 runs from the conserved cysteine through the conserved F or W. D genes are given only for firm matches. Rows may omit the clone size; those that give it use once, few, many or a size class.

TRBJ2-7 TRBV19 NA NA TGTGCCAGTAGTATAGTGGGCAGGCCTATGAAGCAGTACTTC CASSIVGRPMKQYF
TRBJ1-2 TRBV3-1/TRBV3-2 NA TRBD1 TGTGCCAGCAGCCCACAGAGACAGGGGGCGCCCGGCTACACCTTC CASSPQRQGAPGYTF
TRBJ2-1 TRBV9 NA TRBD2 TGTGCCAGCAGAGGTAGCGGGGGGGAATACAATGAGCAGTTCTTC CASRGSGGEYNEQFF
TRBJ1-4 TRBV5-1 NA TRBD1 TGCGCCAGCAGCTTCGGACAGGTTAATGAAAAACTGTTTTTT CASSFGQVNEKLFF
TRBJ2-5 TRBV19 NA TRBD1 TGTGCCAGTAGTAAGGGGACAGTAGAACAAGAGACCCAGTACTTC CASSKGTVEQETQYF
TRBJ2-2 TRBV28 NA NA TGTGCCACCTTGGGAGTGAACACCGGGGAGCTGTTTTTT CATLGVNTGELFF
TRBJ2-1 TRBV7-6 NA NA TGTGCCAGCAGCTTGGGCAGGAGGCGAGAACGTCTTGATGAGCAGTTCTTC CASSLGRRRERLDEQFF
TRBJ1-5 TRBV30 NA NA TGTGCCTGGAGTGTAGGCCCCCAGGGCAGGGGAGGCAATCAGCCCCAGCATTTT CAWSVGPQGRGGNQPQHF
TRBJ1-2 TRBV30 NA TRBD1 TGTGCCTTAGGGGGCGGATTCTCTGGCTACACCTTC CALGGGFSGYTF
TRBJ2-3 TRBV29-1 NA NA TGCAGCGTTGACGTCGTCCCAGATACGCAGTATTTT CSVDVVPDTQYF
TRBJ1-3 TRBV3-1/TRBV3-2 few TRBD1 TGTGCCAGCAGCCATAACACAGGGGGCCATGGAAACACCATATATTTT CASSHNTGGHGNTIYF
TRBJ1-6 TRBV5-1 NA NA TGCGCCAGCTCATCCCAGGGTTTCGCCTTAAATTCACCCCTCCACTTT CASSSQGFALNSPLHF
TRBJ1-1 TRBV5-1 NA NA TGCGCCAGCAGCTTGGCAGGGTACACTGAAGCTTTCTTT CASSLAGYTEAFF
TRBJ2-7 TRBV5-1 NA NA TGCGCCAGCAGCTTAACAGGCCTTAGCTCCTACGAGCAGTACTTC CASSLTGLSSYEQYF
TRBJ1-1 TRBV5-1 NA NA TGCGCCAGCAGCCCCAGGGAGAACACTGAAGCTTTCTTT CASSPRENTEAFF
TRBJ2-2 TRBV27 NA TRBD1 TGTGCCAGCAGTTTAGGGCAGGGGGCGAATCCCACCGGGGAGCTGTTTTTT CASSLGQGANPTGELFF
TRBJ1-1 TRBV29-1 NA TRBD1 TGCAGCGGACAGGGGAACACTGAAGCTTTCTTT CSGQGNTEAFF
TRBJ1-2 TRBV6-5 NA TRBD1 TGTGCCAGCAGTTATCCCCCGGGACAGGGGGTCGGCTACACCTTC CASSYPPGQGVGYTF
TRBJ2-1 TRBV11-2 NA NA TGTGCCAGCAGCTTAGTCCACGGCTCCTACAATGAGCAGTTCTTC CASSLVHGSYNEQFF
TRBJ1-4 TRBV3-1/TRBV3-2 NA TRBD1 TGTGCCAGCAGCCCCACCGGGACAGGGGCCTTTAATGAAAAACTGTTTTTT CASSPTGTGAFNEKLFF
TRBJ1-2 TRBV6-5 few NA TGTGCCAGCAGTACGGGGGAGGTAAACTATGGCTACACCTTC CASSTGEVNYGYTF
TRBJ1-6 TRBV6-5 NA TRBD1 TGTGCCAGCAGCATTGGACAGGGCTCACCCCTCCACTTT CASSIGQGSPLHF
TRBJ2-1 TRBV11-2 NA NA TGTGCCAGCAGCCCTGTCGAAGGGGTTACCTACAATGAGCAGTTCTTC CASSPVEGVTYNEQFF
TRBJ1-3 TRBV3-1/TRBV3-2 NA NA TGTGCCAGCAGCCAAAAGGCTACAGGGAGCTCTGGAAACACCATATATTTT CASSQKATGSSGNTIYF
TRBJ2-3 TRBV21-1 NA NA TGTGCCAGCACGTCGGGGGGCACAGATACGCAGTATTTT CASTSGGTDTQYF
TRBJ1-3 TRBV6-5 NA NA TGTGCCAGCAATCCAGGAGGCTTCTCTGGAAACACCATATATTTT CASNPGGFSGNTIYF
TRBJ2-7 TRBV18 NA TRBD1 TGTGCCAGCTCACCCGGGACAGGGTCGGGCCGGCAGTACTTC CASSPGTGSGRQYF
TRBJ2-1 TRBV7-9 NA TRBD2 TGTGCCAGCAGCTTTTGGCGGGGGGGCTTTCCGAATGAGCAGTTCTTC CASSFWRGGFPNEQFF
TRBJ1-1 TRBV9 once TRBD1 TGTGCCAGCAGCGCCCGACAGGGTGACACTGAAGCTTTCTTT CASSARQGDTEAFF
TRBJ2-7 TRBV24-1 NA TRBD1 TGTGCCACCACGGACAGGGGGTTCCACGAGCAGTACTTC CATTDRGFHEQYF
TRBJ2-7 TRBV1 NA NA TGCACCAGCAGCAGCGGCTCCCTGGGCTACGAGCAGTACTTC CTSSSGSLGYEQYF
TRBJ1-4 TRBV5-5 NA TRBD1 TGTGCCAGCAGCCCCGGGACAGCTTTAAATGAAAAACTGTTTTTT CASSPGTALNEKLFF
TRBJ2-1 TRBV6-5 NA TRBD1 TGTGCCAGCAGTTACTCGGGACAGGGGGCAGGCAATGAGCAGTTCTTC CASSYSGQGAGNEQFF
TRBJ1-1 TRBV2 NA NA TGTGCCAGCAGCGAGAGACAGGACGAAGCTTTCTTT CASSERQDEAFF
TRBJ2-5 TRBV12-3/TRBV12-4 NA NA TGTGCCAGCAGCGGGGAGACCCAGTACTTC CASSGETQYF
TRBJ2-7 TRBV14 NA TRBD1 TGTGCCAGCAGCGACAGGGTCAGGGGCGAGCAGTACTTC CASSDRVRGEQYF
TRBJ2-7 TRBV18 NA TRBD1 TGTGCCAGCTCACGGGACAGGGGCCCCTACGAGCAGTACTTC CASSRDRGPYEQYF
TRBJ1-4 TRBV5-1 NA TRBD1 TGCGCCAGCAGCGTCCGGGACAGCACTAATGAAAAACTGTTTTTT CASSVRDSTNEKLFF
TRBJ2-7 TRBV11-2 NA NA TGTGCCAGCAGCGTTTCCGACAGCTACGAGCAGTACTTC CASSVSDSYEQYF
TRBJ2-5 TRBV9 NA TRBD2 TGTGCCAGCAGCCCGGGGACTAGCGGGGGGGCATTCAGGGGAGAGACCCAGTACTTC CASSPGTSGGAFRGETQYF
TRBJ2-1 TRBV24-1 once TRBD2 TGTGCCACCAGTGATTTAACTAGCGGGGGGTATGAGCAGTTCTTC CATSDLTSGGYEQFF
TRBJ2-7 TRBV11-2 NA NA TGTGCCAGCAGCTGGGGCCACGAGCAGTACTTC CASSWGHEQYF
TRBJ1-1 TRBV7-2 NA NA TGTGCCAGCAGCCGGGACTTCGGCGTGGGAGCTTTCTTT CASSRDFGVGAFF
TRBJ2-1 TRBV11-3 NA TRBD2 TGTGCCAGCAGCACCGGGACTAGCGGGGGGAGCTCCTACAATGAGCAGTTCTTC CASSTGTSGGSSYNEQFF
TRBJ2-7 TRBV2 NA TRBD1 TGTGCCAGCAGTGGACAGGGGTACGAGCAGTACTTC CASSGQGYEQYF
TRBJ1-2 TRBV9 NA NA TGTGCCAGCCTTGGATGGGCGAATGGCTACACCTTC CASLGWANGYTF
TRBJ2-7 TRBV10-1 NA NA TGCGCCAGCAGTGCCTTTGACAGCTACGAGCAGTACTTC CASSAFDSYEQYF
TRBJ2-3 TRBV2 NA TRBD1 TGTGCCAGCAGTCACAGGGGGCCCACAGATACGCAGTATTTT CASSHRGPTDTQYF
TRBJ2-3 TRBV11-1 NA TRBD2 TGTGCCAGCAGCTTAGTTCTAGCGGGGGGAGATACGCAGTATTTT CASSLVLAGGDTQYF
TRBJ2-7 TRBV9 once TRBD2 TGTGCCAGCAGCGTGCCTCTAGCGGGGGGTACCTCCTACGAGCAGTACTTC CASSVPLAGGTSYEQYF
TRBJ1-3 TRBV27 medium-sized NA TGTGCCAGCAGGAACCAGGGTACTGGAAACACCATATATTTT CASRNQGTGNTIYF
TRBJ1-5 TRBV15 NA NA TGTGCCACCAGCAGAGACAGGATTAGAGGCAATCAGCCCCAGCATTTT CATSRDRIRGNQPQHF
TRBJ1-2 TRBV6-5 NA TRBD1 TGTGCCAGCCACCCCGGAGGGACAGGGGACTATGGCTACACCTTC CASHPGGTGDYGYTF
TRBJ2-1 TRBV9 NA NA TGTGCCAGCAGCGTAACGCGGGGCTACAATGAGCAGTTCTTC CASSVTRGYNEQFF
TRBJ2-5 TRBV15 NA TRBD1 TGTGCCACCAGCAGGGACAGGCAGCGAGAGACCCAGTACTTC CATSRDRQRETQYF
TRBJ2-1 TRBV5-1 NA TRBD2 TGCGCCAGCACCTACGGGGGGGGCGGAGATGAGCAGTTCTTC CASTYGGGGDEQFF
TRBJ1-5 TRBV9 once TRBD1 TGTGCCAGCAGCGTAGTGTTTCGGGACAGGGGGCTGGGGGGTAGCAATCAGCCCCAGCATTTT CASSVVFRDRGLGGSNQPQHF
TRBJ1-4 TRBV9 NA NA TGTGCCAGCAGCCCCACCGGGACAACTAATGAAAAACTGTTTTTT CASSPTGTTNEKLFF